A selection of T cell receptor beta chains follows, all from one sample in a study of OX40 agonist ivuxolimab in advanced cancers. Assay used: immunoSEQ multiplex PCR; TCRdb lists only in-frame clones, some missing. Of 46,000 or so clones detected, approximately 88% appear once; the ten largest clones hold roughly 10%. Sample: CD4+ or CD8+ T cells sorted from blood, taken in a trial of the OX40 agonist ivuxolimab. These receptors all stem from an adult with an advanced solid tumor such as melanoma, head and neck, liver or kidney cancer. Each CDR3 is given with its conserved first and last residue.

CDR3: CASSYGQSQETQYF; J: TRBJ2-5; V: TRBV6-5
CDR3: CASSLGVGLERETQYF; J: TRBJ2-5; V: TRBV7-2
CDR3: CASSMDLAGPEQYF; J: TRBJ2-7; V: TRBV19
CDR3: CASTLSSSGSSTDTQYF; J: TRBJ2-3; V: TRBV27
CDR3: CASSPGTSGIYEQYF; J: TRBJ2-7; V: TRBV14
CDR3: CASSWGQSAYNEQFF; J: TRBJ2-1; V: TRBV2
CDR3: CASSQAGGIGDREEKLFF; J: TRBJ1-4; V: TRBV4-3
CDR3: CASRGGSYEQYF; J: TRBJ2-7; V: TRBV6-5
CDR3: CASSLDGWDTGELFF; J: TRBJ2-2; V: TRBV5-6
CDR3: CASSFKGVEAFF; J: TRBJ1-1; V: TRBV7-2
CDR3: CASSPFPEGSSGPGDSYEQYF; J: TRBJ2-7; V: TRBV9
CDR3: CASSIAGLYTEAFF; J: TRBJ1-1; V: TRBV19
CDR3: CASSPLGNYEQYF; J: TRBJ2-7; V: TRBV6-5
CDR3: CATSPRGSATDTQYF; J: TRBJ2-3; V: TRBV15
CDR3: CASSLEGLSEAFF; J: TRBJ1-1; V: TRBV5-4
CDR3: CASSLSPGKYGYTF; J: TRBJ1-2; V: TRBV27
CDR3: CASSSYPDGYGYTF; J: TRBJ1-2; V: TRBV6-5
CDR3: CASSRGGGSSYEQYF; J: TRBJ2-7; V: TRBV7-3
CDR3: CASSASGVGYTF; J: TRBJ1-2; V: TRBV9
CDR3: CASSPARVSSNTEAFF; J: TRBJ1-1; V: TRBV7-3
CDR3: CSVIGTADTEAFF; J: TRBJ1-1; V: TRBV29-1
CDR3: CASSPGTFEAFF; J: TRBJ1-1; V: TRBV19
CDR3: CASSRGPYQPQHF; J: TRBJ1-5; V: TRBV5-8
CDR3: CASSAGSRNEQYF; J: NA; V: TRBV27
CDR3: CASSPSGSSYEQYF; J: TRBJ2-7; V: TRBV4-3
CDR3: CASSDGRGEGDTQYF; J: TRBJ2-3; V: TRBV6-4
CDR3: CASSSSLAPHNEQFF; J: TRBJ2-1; V: TRBV7-3
CDR3: CASSPSLHGTNYGYTF; J: TRBJ1-2; V: TRBV4-3
CDR3: CASSLWGRRAAGYTF; J: TRBJ1-2; V: TRBV27
CDR3: CASSQDPGGLYGYTF; J: TRBJ1-2; V: TRBV4-3
CDR3: CASSIGQGANGYTF; J: TRBJ1-2; V: TRBV19
CDR3: CASSYRGEVMNTEAFF; J: TRBJ1-1; V: TRBV5-6
CDR3: CASSPAGQGVWPQHF; J: TRBJ1-5; V: TRBV2
CDR3: CATTQTSSYNEQFF; J: TRBJ2-1; V: TRBV27
CDR3: CASSPQTLYQPQHF; J: TRBJ1-5; V: TRBV19
CDR3: CASSVAGDRASYEQYF; J: TRBJ2-7; V: TRBV6-1
CDR3: CASSPGTTDTQYF; J: TRBJ2-3; V: TRBV4-1
CDR3: CAWSFSGTGEQYF; J: TRBJ2-7; V: TRBV30
CDR3: CASSPGQGWYNYGYTF; J: TRBJ1-2; V: TRBV18
CDR3: CASSPTGNYQPQHF; J: TRBJ1-5; V: TRBV18
CDR3: CASSPKDRLNTEAFF; J: TRBJ1-1; V: TRBV4-1
CDR3: CASSVGQGSYEQYF; J: TRBJ2-7; V: TRBV6-5
CDR3: CASSPGTAEGYGYTF; J: TRBJ1-2; V: TRBV7-9
CDR3: CASSSGLSYEQYF; J: TRBJ2-7; V: TRBV7-3
CDR3: CASSLTYEQYF; J: TRBJ2-7; V: TRBV11-3
CDR3: CASSHRDSGGELFF; J: TRBJ2-2; V: TRBV10-1
CDR3: CASTPKGLYSNQPQHF; J: TRBJ1-5; V: TRBV5-1
CDR3: CASSLSGGSLGEQYF; J: TRBJ2-7; V: TRBV7-2
CDR3: CASSPSQGRGTNEKLFF; J: TRBJ1-4; V: TRBV4-1
CDR3: CASSKGTSAYSYNEQFF; J: TRBJ2-1; V: TRBV21-1